The TCR beta chain described here comes from a study of CD8 T cells in Susac syndrome. V gave up 4 bases and J gave up 1 base, with 10 bases separating them. CDR3 size: 14 residues. Germline CDR1 reads SGDLS; CDR2 reads YYNGEE. Random hexamers primed reverse transcription of roughly 0.5 to 1 ug RNA. Across 54 Vbeta and 13 Jbeta, immunoSEQ multiplex PCR amplified TCR beta CDR3. TCRdb called the immunoSEQ multiplex PCR reads again in MiXCR, with one record for every CDR3 protein. The sample consists of about 90,000 distinct CDR3 sequences, 85% to 95% of them appearing once. The sample taken for sequencing was CD8+ T cells from PBMCs. The V and J genes are TRBV9 and TRBJ2-3, with D possibly matching TRBD2 (5 bases). This clonotype was obtained from a human donor in good health. Written as DNA, the CDR3 is TGTGCCAGCAGCCTCGGGATTGGCACAGATACGCAGTATTTT. It is translated as CASSLGIGTDTQYF.